The 7 T cell receptor beta chains below were found in one sample sequenced in a study of CD8+ T cells in alopecia areata. cDNA prepared by RNA extraction and subsequent reverse transcription served as the template for sequencing. Sequenced by immunoSEQ multiplex PCR; TCRdb stores in-frame clones only, minus some. Of 150,000 or so clones detected, about 66% appear once; the ten largest clones hold more than 9.5%. The sample here was CD8+ T cells sorted from blood, taken at week 0. The receptors were sampled from a human donor with alopecia areata.

This clone was counted only a few times. The J gene is TRBJ1-1, the V gene TRBV9; the match to TRBD1 covers 7 bases. The germline CDR1 and CDR2 sequences are SGDLS and YYNGEE. J lost 11 bases, V lost 6 bases, and 19 bases had no gene match. CDR3 length: 15 amino acids. As DNA, the CDR3 is TGTGCCAGCACCGCAGGGGGGCAGGGATTAGTAGACGCTTTCTTT. Translating gives CASTAGGQGLVDAFF.

The V and J genes are TRBV27 and TRBJ1-2; 7 bases are shared with TRBD1. J lost 5 bases, V lost 8 bases, and 8 bases had no gene match. The CDR3 totals 13 residues. Germline V lookup: CDR1 MNHEY, CDR2 SMNVEV (reference sequence). CDR3 loop: CASAGPQGYGYTF. CDR3 DNA: TGTGCCAGCGCTGGGCCACAGGGGTATGGCTACACCTTC.

The genes are TRBV5-6 and TRBJ2-7; D gene unclear. The CDR3 is made up of 19 amino acids. In germline, CDR1 is SGHDT, CDR2 YYEEEE. V was cut by 4 bases and J by 0 bases, with 26 bases left in between. CDR3 nucleotides: TGTGCCAGCAGCCCGAACCCCCGTCGTGTGGGCTATAGCTCCTACGAGCAGTACTTC. This codes for CASSPNPRRVGYSSYEQYF.

The rearrangement joins TRBV9 to TRBJ1-2, with D uncertain. This CDR3 has 14 residues. Trimming cost V 0 bases and J 6 bases, with 12 bases left between them. CDR1 and CDR2 from the germline V gene are SGDLS and YYNGEE. The CDR3 bases are TGTGCCAGCAGCGTAGTTAGGGTCGTCGATGGCTACACCTTC. Its translation is CASSVVRVVDGYTF.

The V gene is TRBV29-1, the J gene TRBJ1-2; TRBD1 matches 7 bases. Germline loops: CDR1 SQVTM, CDR2 ANQGSEA. The trim removed 6 bases at V and 3 bases at J, leaving 7 bases unmatched. The CDR3 spans 13 residues. The CDR3, as DNA: TGCAGCGTCCAGGGGGGAGCGGACTATGGCTACACCTTC. Translated, it gives CSVQGGADYGYTF.

This chain uses TRBV7-9 with TRBJ1-2; a weak D match, TRBD1 (6 bases). Germline loops: CDR1 SEHNR, CDR2 FQNEAQ (reference sequence). Trimming stripped 6 bases from V and 4 bases from J, with 12 bases between. This CDR3 comprises 13 residues. The CDR3, as DNA: TGTGCCAGCAGTCCCGGACAGAGCTATGGCTACACCTTC. Encoded protein: CASSPGQSYGYTF.

This clone is a singleton in its sample. The rearrangement links TRBV15 to TRBJ1-5; 8 nucleotides agree with TRBD1. Germline V lookup: CDR1 LNHNV, CDR2 YYDKDF (reference sequence). There are 15 residues in the CDR3. Trimming took 0 bases from V and 3 from J; bases not matched to a gene: 1. CDR3 residues: CATSRDQGANQPQHF. The CDR3 nucleotides read TGTGCCACCAGCAGAGACCAGGGGGCCAATCAGCCCCAGCATTTT.